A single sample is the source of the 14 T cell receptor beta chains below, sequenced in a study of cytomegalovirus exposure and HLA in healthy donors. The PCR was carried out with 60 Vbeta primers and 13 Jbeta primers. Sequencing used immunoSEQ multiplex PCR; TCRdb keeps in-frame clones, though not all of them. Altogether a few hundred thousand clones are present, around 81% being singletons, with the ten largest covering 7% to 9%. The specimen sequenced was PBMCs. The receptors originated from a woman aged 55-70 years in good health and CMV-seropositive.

The CDR3 bases are TGTGCCAGCAGCTTAGAGCTAGCGGGGGCCTACAATGAGCAGTTCTTC. It translates to CASSLELAGAYNEQFF. This sequence joins TRBV11-3 and TRBJ2-1; 10 bases map to TRBD2. Germline V gene sequence: CDR1 SGHNT, CDR2 YENEEA. This CDR3 has 16 amino acids. The V and J ends lost 0 bases and 2 bases, in that order; junction bases with no gene match: 1.

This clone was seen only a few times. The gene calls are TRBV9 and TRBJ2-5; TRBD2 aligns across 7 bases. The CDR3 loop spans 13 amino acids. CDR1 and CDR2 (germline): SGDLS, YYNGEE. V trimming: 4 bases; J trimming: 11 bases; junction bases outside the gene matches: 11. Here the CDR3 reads CASSPGLDPVQYF. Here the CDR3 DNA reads TGTGCCAGCAGCCCAGGACTAGATCCAGTGCAGTACTTC.

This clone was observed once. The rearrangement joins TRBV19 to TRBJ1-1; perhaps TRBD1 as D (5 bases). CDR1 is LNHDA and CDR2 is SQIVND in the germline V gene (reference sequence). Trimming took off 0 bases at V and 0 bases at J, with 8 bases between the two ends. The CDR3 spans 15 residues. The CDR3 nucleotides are TGTGCCAGTAGTATAGAAGGCAGGGTGAACACTGAAGCTTTCTTT. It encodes CASSIEGRVNTEAFF.

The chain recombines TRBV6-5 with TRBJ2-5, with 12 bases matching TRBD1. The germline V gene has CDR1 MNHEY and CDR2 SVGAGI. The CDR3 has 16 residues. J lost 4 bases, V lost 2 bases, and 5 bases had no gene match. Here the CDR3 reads CASSYGDRGRRETQYF. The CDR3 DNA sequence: TGTGCCAGCAGTTACGGGGACAGGGGGCGTAGAGAGACCCAGTACTTC.

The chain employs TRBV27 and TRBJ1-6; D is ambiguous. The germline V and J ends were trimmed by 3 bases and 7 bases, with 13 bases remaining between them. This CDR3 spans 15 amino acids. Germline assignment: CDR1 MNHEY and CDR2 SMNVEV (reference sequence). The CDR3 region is CASSLADIMNSPLHF. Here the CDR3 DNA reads TGTGCCAGCAGTTTGGCGGATATTATGAATTCACCCCTCCACTTT.

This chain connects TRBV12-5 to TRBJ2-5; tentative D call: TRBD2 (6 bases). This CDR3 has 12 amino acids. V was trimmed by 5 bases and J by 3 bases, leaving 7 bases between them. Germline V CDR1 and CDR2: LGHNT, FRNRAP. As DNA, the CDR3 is TGTGCTAGTGGTCCGGGAGAAGAGACCCAGTACTTC. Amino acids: CASGPGEETQYF.

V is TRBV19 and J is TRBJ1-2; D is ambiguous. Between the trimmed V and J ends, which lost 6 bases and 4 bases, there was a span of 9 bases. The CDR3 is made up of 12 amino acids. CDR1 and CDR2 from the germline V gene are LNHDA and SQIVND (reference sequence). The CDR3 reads CASRGGIYGYTF. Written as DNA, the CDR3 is TGTGCCAGTAGGGGCGGGATCTATGGCTACACCTTC.

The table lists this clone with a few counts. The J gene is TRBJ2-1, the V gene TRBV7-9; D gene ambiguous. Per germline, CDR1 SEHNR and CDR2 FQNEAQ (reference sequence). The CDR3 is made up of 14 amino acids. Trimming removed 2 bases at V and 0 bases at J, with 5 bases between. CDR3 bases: TGTGCCAGCAGCTTACTTAGCTCCTACAATGAGCAGTTCTTC. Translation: CASSLLSSYNEQFF.

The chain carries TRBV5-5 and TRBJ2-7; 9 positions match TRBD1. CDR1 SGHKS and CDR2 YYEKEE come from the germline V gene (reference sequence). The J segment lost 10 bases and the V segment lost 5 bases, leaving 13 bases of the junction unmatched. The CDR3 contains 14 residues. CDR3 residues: CASSPGQGLGFQYF. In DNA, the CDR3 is TGTGCCAGCAGTCCAGGACAGGGGCTAGGTTTTCAGTACTTC.

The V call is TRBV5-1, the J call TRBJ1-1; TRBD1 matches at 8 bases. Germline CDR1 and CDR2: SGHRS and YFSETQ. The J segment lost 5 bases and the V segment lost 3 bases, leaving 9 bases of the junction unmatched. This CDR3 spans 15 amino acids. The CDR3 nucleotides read TGCGCCAGCAGCTCACAGGGGACAGGCATTACTGAAGCTTTCTTT. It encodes CASSSQGTGITEAFF.

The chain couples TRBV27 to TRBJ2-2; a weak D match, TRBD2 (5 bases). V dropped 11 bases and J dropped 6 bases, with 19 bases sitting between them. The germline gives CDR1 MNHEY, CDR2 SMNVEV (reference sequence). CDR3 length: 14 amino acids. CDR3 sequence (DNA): TGTGCCGTGAGGCGGACGGGAAGGGCCGGGGAGCTGTTTTTT. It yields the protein CAVRRTGRAGELFF.

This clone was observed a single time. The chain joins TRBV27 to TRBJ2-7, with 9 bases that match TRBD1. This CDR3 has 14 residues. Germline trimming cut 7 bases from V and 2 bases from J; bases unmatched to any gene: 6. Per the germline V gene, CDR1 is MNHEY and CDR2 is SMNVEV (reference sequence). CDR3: CASKQGQGPYEQYF. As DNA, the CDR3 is TGTGCCAGCAAACAGGGACAGGGTCCCTACGAGCAGTACTTC.

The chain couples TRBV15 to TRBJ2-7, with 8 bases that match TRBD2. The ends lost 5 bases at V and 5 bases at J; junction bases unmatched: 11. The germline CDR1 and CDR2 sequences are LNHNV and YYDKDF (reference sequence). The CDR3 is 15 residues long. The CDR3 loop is CATSSLGGAWDEQYF. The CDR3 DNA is TGTGCCACCAGCTCCCTCGGGGGGGCTTGGGACGAGCAGTACTTC.

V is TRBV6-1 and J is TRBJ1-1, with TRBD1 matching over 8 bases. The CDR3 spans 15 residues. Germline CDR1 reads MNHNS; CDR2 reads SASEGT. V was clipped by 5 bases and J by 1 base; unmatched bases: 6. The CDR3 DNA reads TGTGCCAGCAGTCCCCAGGGACAGGCGAACACTGAAGCTTTCTTT. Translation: CASSPQGQANTEAFF.